This TCR beta chain was identified in a study of T cell responses to AZD1222 COVID-19 vaccine. Study-level points and caveats: Only after the peak T cell response were repertoires sampled.

Measured with immunoSEQ multiplex PCR; TCRdb has only the in-frame clones, and not every one. In the table there are 110,000 or so clones, roughly 86% of which are singletons. A word on this clone: What it binds is not known.

Unmatched junction bases numbered 8, after V lost 7 bases and J lost 8 bases. Germline CDR1 is SNHLY and CDR2 is FYNNEI. The CDR3 runs to 13 residues. The source material was peripheral blood, sampled 28 days after the second AZD1222 dose. This sequence originates from an adult who received the AZD1222 COVID-19 vaccine. The J gene is TRBJ2-1, the V gene TRBV2; 7 bases are shared with TRBD1. CDR3 sequence (DNA): TGTGCCAGCACCTACTACAGGGGCGATGAGCAGTTCTTC. Translating gives CASTYYRGDEQFF.